This TCR beta chain derives from a study of CD8 T cells in Susac syndrome. This CDR3 has 14 residues. Germline loops: CDR1 SQVTM, CDR2 ANQGSEA. Trimming took 3 bases from V and 0 from J, leaving 9 bases between them. Reverse transcription of about 0.45 to 1 ug RNA used random hexamers. An immunoSEQ multiplex PCR generated amplified TCR beta CDR3 products spanning 54 Vbeta and 13 Jbeta. One entry per CDR3 protein, called by TCRdb with MiXCR from the immunoSEQ multiplex PCR reads. The data show roughly 110,000 distinct CDR3 sequences, with around nine tenths seen just once and around 0.15% held by the top ten. This clonotype was picked up one time.

Sequenced material: CD4+ T cells from PBMCs. The V gene is TRBV29-1, the J gene TRBJ1-5, with no clear D. This clonotype was sampled from a human donor in good health. CDR3 loop: CSVETEDSNQPQHF. CDR3 DNA: TGCAGCGTTGAGACCGAGGATAGCAATCAGCCCCAGCATTTT.